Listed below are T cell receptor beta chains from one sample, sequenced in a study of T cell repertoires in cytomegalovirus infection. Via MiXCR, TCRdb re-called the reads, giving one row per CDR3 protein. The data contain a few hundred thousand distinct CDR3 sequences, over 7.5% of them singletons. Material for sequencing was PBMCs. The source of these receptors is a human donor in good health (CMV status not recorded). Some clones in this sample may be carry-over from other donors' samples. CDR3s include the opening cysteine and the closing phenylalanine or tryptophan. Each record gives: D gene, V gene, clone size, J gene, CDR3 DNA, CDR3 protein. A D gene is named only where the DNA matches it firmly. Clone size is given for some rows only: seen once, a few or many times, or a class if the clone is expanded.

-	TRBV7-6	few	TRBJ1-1	TGTGCCAGCATGTCGTCTTGGGGGGCTGGAACTGAAGCTTTCTTT	CASMSSWGAGTEAFF
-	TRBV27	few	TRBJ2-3	TGTGCCAGCAGTGAGGGACTTCCTAGCACAGATACGCAGTATTTT	CASSEGLPSTDTQYF
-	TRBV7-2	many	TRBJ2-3	TGTGCCAGCAGCTTATTGGGGGCTGTGGGCACAGATACGCAGTATTTT	CASSLLGAVGTDTQYF
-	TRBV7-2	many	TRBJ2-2	TGTGCCAGCAGTCCGACGGTCCTTTGGGGCACCGGGGAGCTGTTTTTT	CASSPTVLWGTGELFF
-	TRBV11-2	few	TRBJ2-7	TGTGCCAGCAGCCCCAGCCGGACAGCGTCCTACGAGCAGTACTTC	CASSPSRTASYEQYF
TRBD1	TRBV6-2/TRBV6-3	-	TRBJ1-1	TGTGCCAGCAGTTACCGCGCCGGGACAGGGTTTCTTCAACTGAACACTGAAGCTTTCTTT	CASSYRAGTGFLQLNTEAFF
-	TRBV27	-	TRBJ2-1	TGTGCCAGCCTTAACTGGAGCTCCTACAATGAGCAGTTCTTC	CASLNWSSYNEQFF
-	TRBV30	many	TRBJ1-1	TGTGCCTGGAGTGTAGGGGGAGGAGGAAACCGAAAAGCTTTCTTT	CAWSVGGGGNRKAFF
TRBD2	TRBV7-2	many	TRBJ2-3	TGTGCCAGCAGCTCCGCGGGGGGGGCGGGGGGGCAAGATACGCAGTATTTT	CASSSAGGAGGQDTQYF
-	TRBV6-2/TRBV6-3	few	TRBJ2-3	TGTGCCAGCAGTAGGGGAGCAGATACGCAGTATTTT	CASSRGADTQYF
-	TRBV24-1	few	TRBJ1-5	TGTGCCACCAGTGATTCCCCGGAATCCCTGGGGAATCAGCCCCAGCATTTT	CATSDSPESLGNQPQHF
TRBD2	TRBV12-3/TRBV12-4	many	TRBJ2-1	TGTGCCAGCAGTTTAAGCGGGGCCGGTGAGCAGTTCTTC	CASSLSGAGEQFF
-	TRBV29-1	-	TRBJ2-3	TGCAGCGTAATCAGGCAGGCAGATACGCAGTATTTT	CSVIRQADTQYF
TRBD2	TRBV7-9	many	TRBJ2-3	TGTGCCAGCAGCCCAACGGGGGGTTCCACAGATACGCAGTATTTT	CASSPTGGSTDTQYF
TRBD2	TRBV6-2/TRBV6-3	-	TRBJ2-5	TGTGCCAGCAGTCACGGACTAGCGGGGGGTAGGGAGACCCAGTACTTC	CASSHGLAGGRETQYF
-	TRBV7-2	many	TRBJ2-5	TGTGCCAGCAGCTTAGGGGCCGGAGAGACCCAGTACTTC	CASSLGAGETQYF